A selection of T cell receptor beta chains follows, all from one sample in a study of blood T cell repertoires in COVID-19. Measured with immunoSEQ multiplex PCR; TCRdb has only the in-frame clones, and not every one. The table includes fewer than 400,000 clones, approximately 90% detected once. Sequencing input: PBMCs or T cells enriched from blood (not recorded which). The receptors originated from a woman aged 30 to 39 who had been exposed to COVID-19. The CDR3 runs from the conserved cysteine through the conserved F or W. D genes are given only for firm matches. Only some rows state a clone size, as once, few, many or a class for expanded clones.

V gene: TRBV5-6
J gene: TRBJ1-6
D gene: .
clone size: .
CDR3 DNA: TGTGCCAGCAGCCCGCGTCTTACAGGGATTAAATCACCCCTCCACTTT
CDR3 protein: CASSPRLTGIKSPLHF

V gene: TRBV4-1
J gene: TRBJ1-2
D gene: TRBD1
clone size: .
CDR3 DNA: TGCGCCAGCAGCCAACCAACCGGGACAGTCCATGGCTACACCTTC
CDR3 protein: CASSQPTGTVHGYTF

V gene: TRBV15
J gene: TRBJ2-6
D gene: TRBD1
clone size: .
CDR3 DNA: TGTGCCACTAGGACAGGGGCTGGGGCCAACGTCCTGACTTTC
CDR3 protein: CATRTGAGANVLTF

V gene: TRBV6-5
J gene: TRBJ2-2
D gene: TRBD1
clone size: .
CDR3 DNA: TGTGCCAGCAGAATCAGAACAGGGGGCACCGGGGAGCTGTTTTTT
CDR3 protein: CASRIRTGGTGELFF

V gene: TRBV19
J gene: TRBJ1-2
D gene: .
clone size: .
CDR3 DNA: TGTGCCAGTAGTCCACTCTCCACGGTCTATGGCTACACCTTC
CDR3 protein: CASSPLSTVYGYTF

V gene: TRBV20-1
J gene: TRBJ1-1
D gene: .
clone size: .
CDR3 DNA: TGCAGTGCTAGGAGGTGGGAGGAAGCTTTCTTT
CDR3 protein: CSARRWEEAFF

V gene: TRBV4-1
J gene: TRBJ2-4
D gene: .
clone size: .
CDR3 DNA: TGCGCCAGCAGCCAAGATCAACCTCAATCTAGGGGCATTCAGTACTTC
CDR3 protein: CASSQDQPQSRGIQYF

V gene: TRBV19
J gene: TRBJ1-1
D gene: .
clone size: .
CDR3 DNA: TGTGCCAGTACAAGAGGTTCGACAGCTACGAACACTGAAGCTTTCTTT
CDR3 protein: CASTRGSTATNTEAFF

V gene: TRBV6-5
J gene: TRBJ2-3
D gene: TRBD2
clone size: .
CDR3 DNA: TGTGCCAGCAGTTGGGGCGGGGGAAAAGATACGCAGTATTTT
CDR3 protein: CASSWGGGKDTQYF

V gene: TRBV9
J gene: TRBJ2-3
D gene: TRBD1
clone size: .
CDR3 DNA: TGTGCCAGCAGCGGTTCAGGGGGCACGGATTTT
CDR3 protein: CASSGSGGTDF

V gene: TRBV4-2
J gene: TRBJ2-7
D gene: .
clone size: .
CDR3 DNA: TGTGCCAGCAGCCAAGAATGGGATGGGGGGGCTTTGGTACACGAGCAGTACTTC
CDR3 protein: CASSQEWDGGALVHEQYF

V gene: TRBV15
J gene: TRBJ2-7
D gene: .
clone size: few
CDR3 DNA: TGTGCCACCAGCAACCCTCCTAGTGACGAGCAGTACTTC
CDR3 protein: CATSNPPSDEQYF

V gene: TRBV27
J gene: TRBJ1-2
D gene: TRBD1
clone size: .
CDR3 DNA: TGTGCCAGCAGTTTCTTGGACAGGGGTGGCTACACCTTC
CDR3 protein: CASSFLDRGGYTF

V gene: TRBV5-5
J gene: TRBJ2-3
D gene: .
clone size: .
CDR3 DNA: TGTGCCAGCAGCTCCGTCCCCCCAGATACGCAGTATTTT
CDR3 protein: CASSSVPPDTQYF

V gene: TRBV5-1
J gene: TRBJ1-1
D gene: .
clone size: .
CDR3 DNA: TGCGCCAGCAGCTTGGGACTCGTGGACACTGAAGCTTTCTTT
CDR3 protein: CASSLGLVDTEAFF

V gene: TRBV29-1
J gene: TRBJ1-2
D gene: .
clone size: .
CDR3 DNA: TGCAGCGTCCCGGGGGGGGGTCGTTATAACTATGGCTACACCTTC
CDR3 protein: CSVPGGGRYNYGYTF

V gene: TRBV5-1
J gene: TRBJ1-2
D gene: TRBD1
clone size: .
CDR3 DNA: TGCGCCAGCAGCCTAGGGACAGGGGGTACCTATGGCTACACCTTC
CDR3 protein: CASSLGTGGTYGYTF

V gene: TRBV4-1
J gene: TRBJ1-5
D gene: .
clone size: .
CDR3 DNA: TGCGCCAGCAGCCCTCGACAGGTGGGTCAGCCCCAGCATTTT
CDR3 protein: CASSPRQVGQPQHF

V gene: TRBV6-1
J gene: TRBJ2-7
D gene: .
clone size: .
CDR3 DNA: TGTGCCAGCAGTGACAGGGTCCACGAGCAGTACTTC
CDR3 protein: CASSDRVHEQYF

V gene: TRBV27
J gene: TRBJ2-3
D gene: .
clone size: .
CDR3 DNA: TGTGCCAGCAGTTTTCTAGCGACAGATACGCAGTATTTT
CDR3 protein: CASSFLATDTQYF

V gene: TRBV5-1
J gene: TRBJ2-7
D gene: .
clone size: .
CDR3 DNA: TGCGCCAGCAGCTTGAGAGGGACTCGCCTCTCCTACGAGCAGTACTTC
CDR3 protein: CASSLRGTRLSYEQYF

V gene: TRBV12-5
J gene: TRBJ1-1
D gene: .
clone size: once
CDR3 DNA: TGTGCTAGTGTTAACGGACTAATGAACACTGAAGCTTTCTTT
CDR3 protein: CASVNGLMNTEAFF

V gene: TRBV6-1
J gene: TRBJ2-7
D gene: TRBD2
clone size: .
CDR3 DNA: TGTGCCAGCAGTGAAGAGGATTGGCGGGGGATCTACGAGCAGTACTTC
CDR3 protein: CASSEEDWRGIYEQYF

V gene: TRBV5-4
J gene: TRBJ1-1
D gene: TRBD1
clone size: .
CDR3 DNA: TGTGCCAGCAACACCGGAACGGACAGGGGCCGTACCGAAATGAACACTGAAGCTTTCTTT
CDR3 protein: CASNTGTDRGRTEMNTEAFF

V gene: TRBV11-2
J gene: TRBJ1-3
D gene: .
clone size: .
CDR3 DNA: TGTGCCAGCAGCTCCCCACTTTTCTCTGGAAACACCATATATTTT
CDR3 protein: CASSSPLFSGNTIYF

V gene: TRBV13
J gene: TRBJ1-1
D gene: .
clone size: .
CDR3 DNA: TGTGCCAGCAGTTCGCTCGAGAGGACAGTAGGGAACACTGAAGCTTTCTTT
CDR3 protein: CASSSLERTVGNTEAFF

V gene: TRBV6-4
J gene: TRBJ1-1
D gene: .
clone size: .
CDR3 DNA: TGTGCCAGCAAGCTGAGGGTGAACACTGAAGCTTTCTTT
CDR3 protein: CASKLRVNTEAFF

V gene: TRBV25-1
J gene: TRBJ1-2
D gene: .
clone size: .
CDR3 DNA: TGTGCCAGCATGACGGAAGGGGGTGGCTACACCTTC
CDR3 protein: CASMTEGGGYTF

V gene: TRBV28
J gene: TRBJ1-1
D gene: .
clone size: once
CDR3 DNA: TGTGCCAGCGGGCCCGCAACTGAAGCTTTCTTT
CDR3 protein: CASGPATEAFF

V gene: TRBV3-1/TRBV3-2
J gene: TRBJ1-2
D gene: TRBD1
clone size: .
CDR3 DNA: TGTGCCAGCAGCCAAGATATGACAGGGCTCGGCTACACCTTC
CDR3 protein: CASSQDMTGLGYTF

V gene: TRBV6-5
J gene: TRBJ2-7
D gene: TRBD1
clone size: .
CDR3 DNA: TGTGCCAGCAGTTACTCACGACAGGGCGGTACCTACGAGCAGTACTTC
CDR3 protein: CASSYSRQGGTYEQYF

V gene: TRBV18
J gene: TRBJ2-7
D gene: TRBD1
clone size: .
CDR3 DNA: TGTGCCAGCTCACCATGGGACAGACACTACGAGCAGTACTTC
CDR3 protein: CASSPWDRHYEQYF

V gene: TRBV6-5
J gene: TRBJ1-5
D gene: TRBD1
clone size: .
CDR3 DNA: TGTGCCAGCAGTCTCCGGGACAGAATCCATCAGCCCCAGCATTTT
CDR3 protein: CASSLRDRIHQPQHF

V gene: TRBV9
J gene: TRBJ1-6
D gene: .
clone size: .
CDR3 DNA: TGTGCCAGCAGCGTAAACGGCTATAATTCACCCCTCCACTTT
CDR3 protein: CASSVNGYNSPLHF

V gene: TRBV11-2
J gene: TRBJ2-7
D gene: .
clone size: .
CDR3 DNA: TGTGCCAGCAGCTTAGGTGACAGGTACGAGCAGTACTTC
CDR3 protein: CASSLGDRYEQYF

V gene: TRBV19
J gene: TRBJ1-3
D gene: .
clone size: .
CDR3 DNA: TGTGCCAGTAGTGTGACAGTCTCTGGAAACACCATATATTTT
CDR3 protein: CASSVTVSGNTIYF

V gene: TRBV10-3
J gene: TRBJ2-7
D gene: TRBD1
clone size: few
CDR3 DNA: TGTGCCATCAGTGCGGGACAGGGCTACGAGCAGTACTTC
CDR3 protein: CAISAGQGYEQYF

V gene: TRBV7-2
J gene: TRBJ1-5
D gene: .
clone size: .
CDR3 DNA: TGTGCCAGCAGCTTAACTGGGAGTCAGCATTTT
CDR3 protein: CASSLTGSQHF

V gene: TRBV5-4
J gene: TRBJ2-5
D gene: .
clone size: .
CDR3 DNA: TGTGCCAGCAGCTTGGACACCAAAGAGACCCAGTACTTC
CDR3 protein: CASSLDTKETQYF

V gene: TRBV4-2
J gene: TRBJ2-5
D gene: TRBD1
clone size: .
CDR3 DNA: TGTGCCAGCAGCCAAGATGGAACAGGGGCTGGGGAGACCCAGTACTTC
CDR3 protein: CASSQDGTGAGETQYF

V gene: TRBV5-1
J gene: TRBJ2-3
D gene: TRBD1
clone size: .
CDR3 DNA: TGCGCCAGCAGCCTTGGACAGGGGCCTCGAACAGATACGCAGTATTTT
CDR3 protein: CASSLGQGPRTDTQYF

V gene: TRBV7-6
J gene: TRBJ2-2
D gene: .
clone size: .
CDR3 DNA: TGTGCCAGCAGCTCCCGACCAGACTCCGGGGAGCTGTTTTTT
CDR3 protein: CASSSRPDSGELFF

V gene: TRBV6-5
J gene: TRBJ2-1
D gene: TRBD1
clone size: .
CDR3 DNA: TGTGCCAGCAGTTACTCTAGGACAGGGGGCAGTGAGCAGTTCTTC
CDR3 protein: CASSYSRTGGSEQFF

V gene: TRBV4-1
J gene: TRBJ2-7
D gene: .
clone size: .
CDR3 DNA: TGCGCCAGCAGCCAAACACTTGCGACTGAATTGTACGAGCAGTACTTC
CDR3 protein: CASSQTLATELYEQYF

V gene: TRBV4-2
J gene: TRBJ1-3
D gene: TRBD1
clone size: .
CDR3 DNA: TGTGCCAGCAGCCCTGGACAGGTGTCAGGAAACACCATATATTTT
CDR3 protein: CASSPGQVSGNTIYF

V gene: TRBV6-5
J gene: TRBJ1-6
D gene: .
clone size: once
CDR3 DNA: TGTGCCAGCAGCGGTTTGTATAATTCACCCCTCCACTTT
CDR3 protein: CASSGLYNSPLHF

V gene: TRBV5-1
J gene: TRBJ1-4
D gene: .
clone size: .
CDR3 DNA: TGCGCCAGCAGCTTGGTGGGCAGTCCTAATGAAAAACTGTTTTTT
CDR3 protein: CASSLVGSPNEKLFF

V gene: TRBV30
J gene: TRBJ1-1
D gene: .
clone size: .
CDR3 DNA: TGTGCCTCGGAGAGGAGTCCTGAAGCTTTCTTT
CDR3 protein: CASERSPEAFF